This T cell receptor beta chain was retrieved from a study of shared clonotypes between healthy human individuals. There are 18 residues in the CDR3. The germline V gene has CDR1 LGHNA and CDR2 YSLEER. After removal of 4 bases from V and 3 bases from J, the junction contained 10 bases not matched to a gene. It was CD45RO-negative cells, positively selected for CCR7, that made up naive CD8 cells, with terminally differentiated effector memory CD45RA+ cells excluded. In regard to this clone: The antigen is undetermined.

This table comes from immunoSEQ multiplex PCR, and its TCRdb copy is limited to in-frame clones, with some not included. The sample has nearly 2 million clones; approximately 94% are singletons. Whole-study findings and limits: A handful of donors showed sharing of approximately 5% of naive CD4 clonotypes.

This chain connects TRBV4-3 to TRBJ2-2, with 11 bases identical to TRBD2. The clonotype was recovered from a man aged 18 to 29 in good health. Sequenced sample: naive CD8+ T cells sorted from blood. Here the CDR3 reads CASSLTTSGIVDTGELFF. The CDR3 nucleotides read TGCGCCAGCAGCCTGACGACTAGCGGGATAGTCGACACCGGGGAGCTGTTTTTT.